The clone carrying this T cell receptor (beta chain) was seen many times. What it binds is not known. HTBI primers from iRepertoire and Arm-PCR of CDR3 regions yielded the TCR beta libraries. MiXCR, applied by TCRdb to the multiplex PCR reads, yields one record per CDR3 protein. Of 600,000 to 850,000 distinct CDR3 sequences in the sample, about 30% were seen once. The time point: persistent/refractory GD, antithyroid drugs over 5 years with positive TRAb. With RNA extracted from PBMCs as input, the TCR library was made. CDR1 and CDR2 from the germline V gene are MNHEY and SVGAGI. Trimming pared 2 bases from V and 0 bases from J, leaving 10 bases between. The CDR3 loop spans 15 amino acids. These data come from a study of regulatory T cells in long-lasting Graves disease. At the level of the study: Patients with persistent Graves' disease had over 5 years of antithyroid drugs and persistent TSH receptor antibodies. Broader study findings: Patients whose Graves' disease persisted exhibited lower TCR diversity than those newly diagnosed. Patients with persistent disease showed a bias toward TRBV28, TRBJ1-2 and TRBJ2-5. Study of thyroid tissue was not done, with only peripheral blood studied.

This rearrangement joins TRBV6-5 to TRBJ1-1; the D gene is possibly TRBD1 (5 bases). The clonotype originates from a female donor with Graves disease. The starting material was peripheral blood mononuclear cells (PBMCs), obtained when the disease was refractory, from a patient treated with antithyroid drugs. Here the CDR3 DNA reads TGTGCCAGCAGTTACCAGGGACCGATGAACACTGAAGCTTTCTTT. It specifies CASSYQGPMNTEAFF.